The 23 T cell receptor beta chains reported below all come from one sample, sequenced in a study of regulatory T cells in long-lasting Graves disease. Time point of the sample: persistent/refractory GD, antithyroid drugs over 5 years with positive TRAb. Preparation of the TCR library used RNA extracted from PBMCs. Researchers made TCR beta libraries by using iRepertoire HTBI primers and running Arm-PCR on CDR3 regions. TCRdb reanalysed the multiplex PCR reads using MiXCR and keeps one entry per CDR3 protein. This table holds roughly 500,000 distinct CDR3 sequences, 20% to 25% found once. The specimen comprised peripheral blood mononuclear cells (PBMCs), sampled when the disease was refractory, from a patient treated with antithyroid drugs. These receptors originate from a female donor with Graves disease.

This clonotype was recorded many times. The chain combines TRBV7-8 with TRBJ1-2, with D uncertain. Between the trimmed V and J ends, which lost 1 base and 2 bases, there was a span of 11 bases. The CDR3 is made up of 15 amino acids. Germline values: CDR1 SGHVS, CDR2 FQNEAQ. The CDR3 DNA follows: TGTGCCAGCAGCTTAGAGGTGACGGCGAACTATGGCTACACCTTC. It translates to CASSLEVTANYGYTF. The full variable domain, in which reference TRBV7-8 and TRBJ1-2 provide the parts outside the CDR3, is GAGVSQSPRYKVAKRGQDVALRCDPISGHVSLFWYQQALGQGPEFLTYFQNEAQLDKSGLPSDRFFAERPEGSVSTLKIQRTQQEDSAVYLCASSLEVTANYGYTFGSGTRLTVV.

Ten or more counts support this clonotype. The chain couples TRBV12-3 or TRBV12-4 to TRBJ1-1, with no clear D. V was clipped by 2 bases and J by 0 bases, with 7 bases between them. This CDR3 has 14 amino acids. CDR3 nucleotides: TGTGCCAGCAGTTTACAAACCATGAACACTGAAGCTTTCTTT. This encodes CASSLQTMNTEAFF.

A word on this clonotype: This sequence may be a read error, since a much larger clone differs from it by one base. The chain joins TRBV6-2 or TRBV6-3 to TRBJ1-2; D is unclear. This CDR3 has 13 amino acids. Germline lookup yields CDR1 MNHEY and CDR2 SVGEGT. Deletions cut 2 bases from V and 4 bases from J, with 8 bases between. The CDR3 DNA is TGTGCCAGCAGTTACGGACGGGTCTATGGCTACACCTTC. Protein sequence: CASSYGRVYGYTF.

This clonotype was observed a few times. The gene calls are TRBV7-6 and TRBJ2-2; the D is unclear. The CDR3 loop spans 18 amino acids. Germline-derived CDR1 and CDR2 are SGHVS and FNYEAQ. V shed 3 bases and J shed 6 bases, with 23 bases lying between them. CDR3 protein: CASSLTLRTPSPPGELFF. The CDR3 nucleotides read TGTGCCAGCAGCTTGACCCTGAGGACCCCTTCCCCTCCCGGGGAGCTGTTTTTT.

This chain connects TRBV6-1 to TRBJ2-6; 10 bases line up with TRBD1. This CDR3 contains 16 residues. The junction had 5 bases not matched to a gene; V was cut back by 3 bases and J by 6 bases. Looked up from germline, CDR1 is MNHNS and CDR2 is SASEGT. The CDR3 DNA follows: TGTGCCAGCAGTGACCCGGGACAGGGGAAGGCCAACGTCCTGACTTTC. This sequence encodes CASSDPGQGKANVLTF.

Turning to this clonotype: With a much larger clone just one base away, this may be a read error. This chain uses TRBV28 with TRBJ2-2, with 7 bases matching TRBD2. CDR3 size: 14 residues. The germline V gene has CDR1 MDHEN and CDR2 SYDVKM. The CDR3 nucleotides are TGTGCCGGCGCGACGAGCGGGAACACCAGGGAGCTGTTTTTT. Its translation: CAGATSGNTRELFF. The complete variable domain, with remaining parts taken from reference TRBV28 and TRBJ2-2, reads DVKVTQSSRYLVKRTGEKVFLECVQDMDHENMFWYRQDPGLGLRLIYFSYDVKMKEKGDIPEGYSVSREKKERFSLILESASTNQTSMYLCAGATSGNTRELFFGEGSRLTVL.

The V gene is TRBV5-1, the J gene TRBJ1-5; perhaps TRBD1 as D (6 bases). The germline V and J ends were trimmed by 5 bases and 1 base, with 13 bases remaining between them. The germline gives CDR1 SGHRS, CDR2 YFSETQ. The CDR3 sequence is 15 residues long. CDR3 protein: CASSYREESNQPQHF. CDR3 in DNA: TGCGCCAGCAGTTACAGGGAGGAGAGCAATCAGCCCCAGCATTTT.

As regards this clonotype: One end of the junction varies from germline; a read error may be responsible. The V call is TRBV24-1, the J call TRBJ2-1; 11 bases align to TRBD1. There are 16 residues in the CDR3. Germline CDR1 is KGHDR and CDR2 is SFDVKD. The CDR3 nucleotides are TGTACCACCAGTGATCGGGACAGGGGGTTCTACAATGAGCAGTTCTTC. It is translated as CTTSDRDRGFYNEQFF.

This chain connects TRBV2 to TRBJ1-5; a possible D gene is TRBD1 (5 bases). V was clipped by 2 bases and J by 7 bases, with 18 bases between them. The CDR3 is 16 amino acids. Per the germline V gene, CDR1 is SNHLY and CDR2 is FYNNEI. The CDR3 nucleotides read TGTGCCAGCAGTGAAATTGGGACGGAGTCTGGACAGCCCCAGCATTTT. It is translated as CASSEIGTESGQPQHF. Based on the CDR3 plus reference TRBV2 and TRBJ1-5, the full variable domain is EPEVTQTPSHQVTQMGQEVILRCVPISNHLYFYWYRQILGQKVEFLVSFYNNEISEKSEIFDDQFSVERPDGSNFTLKIRSTKLEDSAMYFCASSEIGTESGQPQHFGDGTRLSIL.

This clonotype was detected many times. The chain couples TRBV10-3 to TRBJ2-5; TRBD2 matches at 8 bases. Germline assignment: CDR1 ENHRY and CDR2 SYGVKD. The CDR3 totals 17 residues. J gave up 4 bases and V 0 bases, and 10 bases lay outside the gene matches. CDR3 sequence reads: CAISESLPGGPRETQYF. Here the CDR3 DNA reads TGTGCCATCAGTGAGTCTCTTCCGGGAGGGCCCCGAGAGACCCAGTACTTC.

This clonotype was counted at least ten times. This chain joins TRBV5-6 and TRBJ1-1; D is ambiguous. Germline values: CDR1 SGHDT, CDR2 YYEEEE. V lost 1 base to trimming and J lost 6 bases, with 16 bases between them. The CDR3 spans 15 residues. The CDR3 spells CASSLRWHQVAEAFF. For the CDR3, the DNA is TGTGCCAGCAGCTTGCGGTGGCACCAAGTCGCTGAAGCTTTCTTT.

The chain has TRBV19 and TRBJ2-1; 10 bases map to TRBD2. Germline lookup yields CDR1 LNHDA and CDR2 SQIVND (reference sequence). Trimming cost V 6 bases and J 1 base; bases outside gene matches: 6. CDR3 length: 16 amino acids. CDR3 residues: CASSTSGIGSYNEQFF. CDR3 bases: TGTGCCAGTAGCACTAGCGGGATAGGGTCCTACAATGAGCAGTTCTTC.

This sequence joins TRBV27 and TRBJ1-6; 9 bases line up with TRBD1. CDR3 length: 19 residues. V shed 4 bases, J shed 11 bases, and the junction held 21 bases outside the gene matches. Germline CDR1 is MNHEY and CDR2 is SMNVEV (reference sequence). The CDR3 reads CASSSTGQGIDPFGPPLHF. The DNA of the CDR3 is TGTGCCAGCAGTTCCACCGGACAGGGGATCGACCCTTTCGGGCCACCCCTCCACTTT.

This clonotype was seen more than once but under ten times. The rearrangement joins TRBV19 to TRBJ1-5, with 8 bases aligning to TRBD1. Germline CDR1 and CDR2: LNHDA and SQIVND (reference sequence). With V trimmed by 0 bases and J by 6 bases, 10 bases remained unmatched. The CDR3 runs to 17 residues. Written as DNA, the CDR3 is TGTGCCAGTAGTATAGATGCGGACAGGGTGTTCTCTCAGCCCCAGCATTTT. Its translation is CASSIDADRVFSQPQHF.

This clonotype was detected only once. A much larger clone differs by one base, so this may be a read error. This chain connects TRBV5-1 to TRBJ2-6; D not resolved. Per germline, CDR1 SGHRS and CDR2 YFSETQ. The CDR3 spans 17 residues. This CDR3 reads CASSLGLGYSGTNVLTF. In DNA, the CDR3 is TGCGCCAGCAGCTTGGGTCTGGGCTACTCTGGGACCAACGTCCTGACTTTC.

V gene TRBV19 combines with J gene TRBJ2-7; D remains unclear. The CDR3 covers 14 residues. The germline gives CDR1 LNHDA, CDR2 SQIVND (reference sequence). V was trimmed by 3 bases and J by 1 base, leaving 10 bases between them. CDR3 nucleotide sequence: TGTGCCAGTAGTATGGGTAGCCTGTCCTACGAGCAGTACTTC. It specifies CASSMGSLSYEQYF.

This clonotype was seen only a few times. J is TRBJ2-7 and V is TRBV13; D is unresolved. With 7 bases removed from V and 2 bases from J, the gap between germline ends came to 12 bases. The CDR3 consists of 13 residues. Germline V gives CDR1 PRHDT, CDR2 FYEKMQ (reference sequence). CDR3 sequence reads: CASTSSSAYEQYF. The CDR3 nucleotides are TGTGCCAGCACTTCGTCTTCAGCCTACGAGCAGTACTTC.

The chain is built from TRBV24-1 and TRBJ2-2, with D hard to call. Germline-derived CDR1 and CDR2 are KGHDR and SFDVKD. V was trimmed by 9 bases and J by 4 bases, leaving 8 bases between them. CDR3 length: 12 amino acids. The CDR3 protein is CATGGVTGELFF. The CDR3 bases are TGTGCCACCGGTGGGGTCACCGGGGAGCTGTTTTTT.

This clonotype was seen more than once but under ten times. The chain is built from TRBV7-9 and TRBJ2-7, with TRBD2 identical over 16 bases. Germline-derived CDR1 and CDR2 are SEHNR and FQNEAQ (reference sequence). V gave up 6 bases and J gave up 7 bases; unmatched junction bases: 6. The CDR3 runs to 15 residues. The CDR3 is CASRGTSGRAGEQYF. DNA for the CDR3: TGTGCCAGCAGGGGGACTAGCGGGAGGGCCGGAGAGCAGTACTTC. The whole variable domain, remainder taken from reference TRBV7-9 and TRBJ2-7, is DTGVSQNPRHKITKRGQNVTFRCDPISEHNRLYWYRQTLGQGPEFLTYFQNEAQLEKSRLLSDRFSAERPKGSFSTLEIQRTEQGDSAMYLCASRGTSGRAGEQYFGPGTRLTVT.

The gene calls are TRBV13 and TRBJ2-2, with 10 bases lining up with TRBD2. Germline CDR1 is PRHDT and CDR2 is FYEKMQ (reference sequence). CDR3 length: 16 residues. The junction had 5 bases not matched to a gene; V was cut back by 3 bases and J by 4 bases. The CDR3 here is CASSFSSGSLTGELFF. CDR3 nucleotide sequence: TGTGCCAGCAGCTTCTCTAGCGGGAGTCTCACCGGGGAGCTGTTTTTT.

This clonotype came up a few times. The chain combines TRBV6-1 with TRBJ1-3; maybe TRBD1 (5 bases). The germline gives CDR1 MNHNS, CDR2 SASEGT. The germline V and J ends were trimmed by 8 bases and 0 bases, with 20 bases remaining between them. The CDR3 extends over 17 amino acids. This CDR3 is CASAVTGTSSSGNTIYF. CDR3 nucleotides: TGTGCCAGCGCGGTTACAGGTACTTCGAGCTCTGGAAACACCATATATTTT.

This clonotype was seen a handful of times. The rearrangement links TRBV20-1 to TRBJ2-1, with 7 bases that match TRBD1. Trimming cost V 3 bases and J 10 bases; bases outside gene matches: 9. Germline V gene lookup returns CDR1 DFQATT and CDR2 SNEGSKA (reference sequence). The CDR3 length is 13 residues. The CDR3 loop is CSASPGGSNEQFF. The CDR3 region has the DNA TGCAGTGCTAGCCCAGGGGGTTCGAACGAGCAGTTCTTC.

This chain links TRBV6-2 or TRBV6-3 with TRBJ2-3, with 8 bases aligning to TRBD2. After removal of 0 bases from V and 5 bases from J, the junction contained 7 bases not matched to a gene. The CDR3 loop spans 16 amino acids. CDR1 and CDR2 from the germline V gene are MNHEY and SVGEGT. The CDR3 loop is CASSYSASGSGDTQYF. Written as DNA, the CDR3 is TGTGCCAGCAGTTACTCGGCTAGCGGGTCCGGAGATACGCAGTATTTT.